A single T cell receptor beta chain is shown here with its context. The sample originates from a study of tumor T cells in aggressive B-cell lymphoma. After removal of 1 base from V and 5 bases from J, the junction contained 10 bases not matched to a gene. The germline gives CDR1 SGHAT, CDR2 FQDESV (reference sequence). The CDR3 runs 17 residues. Assay: immunoSEQ multiplex PCR; the TCRdb copy retains only in-frame clones and omits some. This sample has about 900 clones; around 77% occur once, and the top ten carry about 16%. V is TRBV11-1 and J is TRBJ2-3; 9 bases line up with TRBD1. This sequence was found in an adult with diffuse large B cell lymphoma. Some clones in this sample may be carry-over from other donors' samples. Specimen: tumor tissue. The CDR3 protein is CASSLGMRPDRGDTQYF. The CDR3 coding sequence is TGTGCCAGCAGCTTAGGCATGCGTCCGGACAGGGGAGATACGCAGTATTTT.